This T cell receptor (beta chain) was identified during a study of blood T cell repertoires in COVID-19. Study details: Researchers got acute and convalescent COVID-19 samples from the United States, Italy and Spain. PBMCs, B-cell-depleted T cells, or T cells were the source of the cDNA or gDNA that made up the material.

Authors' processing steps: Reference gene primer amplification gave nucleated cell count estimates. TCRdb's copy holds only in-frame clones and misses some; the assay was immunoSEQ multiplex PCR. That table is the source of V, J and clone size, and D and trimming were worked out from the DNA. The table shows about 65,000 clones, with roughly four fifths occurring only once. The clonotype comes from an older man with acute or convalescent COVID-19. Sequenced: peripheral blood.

This CDR3 is CASSRTRENEQFF. DNA for the CDR3: TGTGCCAGCAGTCGGACACGGGAGAATGAGCAGTTCTTC. This sequence joins TRBV6-5 and TRBJ2-1; maybe TRBD2 (6 bases). This CDR3 is 13 amino acids long. V lost 5 bases, J lost 7 bases, and 12 bases lay in between. Germline V gene lookup returns CDR1 MNHEY and CDR2 SVGAGI.